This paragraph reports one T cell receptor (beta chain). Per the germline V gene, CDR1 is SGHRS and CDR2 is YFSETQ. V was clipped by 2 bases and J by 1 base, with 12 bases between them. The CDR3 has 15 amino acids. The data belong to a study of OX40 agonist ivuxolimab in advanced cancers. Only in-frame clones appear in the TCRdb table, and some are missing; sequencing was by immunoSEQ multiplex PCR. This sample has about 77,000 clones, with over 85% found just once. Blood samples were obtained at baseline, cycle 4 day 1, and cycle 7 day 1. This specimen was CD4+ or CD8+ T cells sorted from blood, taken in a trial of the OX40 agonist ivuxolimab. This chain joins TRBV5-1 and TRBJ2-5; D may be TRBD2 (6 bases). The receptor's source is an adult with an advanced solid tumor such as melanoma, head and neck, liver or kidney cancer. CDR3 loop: CASSFGLTLQETQYF. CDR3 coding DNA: TGCGCCAGCAGCTTCGGACTAACCCTCCAAGAGACCCAGTACTTC.